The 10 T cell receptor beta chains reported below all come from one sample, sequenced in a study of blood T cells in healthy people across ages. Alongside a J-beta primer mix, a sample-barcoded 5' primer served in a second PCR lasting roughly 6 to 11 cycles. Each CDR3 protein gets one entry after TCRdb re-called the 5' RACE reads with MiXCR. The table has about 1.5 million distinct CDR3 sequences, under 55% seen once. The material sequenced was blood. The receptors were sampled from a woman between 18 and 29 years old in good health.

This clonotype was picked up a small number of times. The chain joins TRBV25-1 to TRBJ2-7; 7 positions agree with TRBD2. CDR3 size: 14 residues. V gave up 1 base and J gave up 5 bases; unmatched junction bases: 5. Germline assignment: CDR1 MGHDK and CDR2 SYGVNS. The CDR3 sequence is CASSEWGGPNEQYF. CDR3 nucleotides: TGTGCCAGCAGTGAATGGGGGGGACCCAACGAGCAGTACTTC.

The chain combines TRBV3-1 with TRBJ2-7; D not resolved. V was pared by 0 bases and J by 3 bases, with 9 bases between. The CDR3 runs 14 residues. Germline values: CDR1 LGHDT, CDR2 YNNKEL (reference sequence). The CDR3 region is CASSQDKQGYEQYF. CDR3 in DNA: TGTGCCAGCAGCCAAGATAAGCAAGGCTACGAGCAGTACTTC.

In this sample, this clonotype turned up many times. The CDR3 reads CATEDSYNEQFF. The CDR3 DNA follows: TGTGCCACCGAGGACTCCTACAATGAGCAGTTCTTC. V is TRBV7-9 and J is TRBJ2-1; D call uncertain. The CDR3 is made up of 12 amino acids. V lost 10 bases and J lost 0, with 7 bases in between. Germline values: CDR1 SEHNR, CDR2 FQNEAQ (reference sequence).

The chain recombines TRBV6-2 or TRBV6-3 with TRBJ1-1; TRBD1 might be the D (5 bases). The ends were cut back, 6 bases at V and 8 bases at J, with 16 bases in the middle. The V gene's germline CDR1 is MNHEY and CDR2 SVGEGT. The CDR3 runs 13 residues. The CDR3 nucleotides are TGTGCCAGCAGCAACGGCAGGGCGGAAGAAGCTTTCTTT. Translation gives CASSNGRAEEAFF.

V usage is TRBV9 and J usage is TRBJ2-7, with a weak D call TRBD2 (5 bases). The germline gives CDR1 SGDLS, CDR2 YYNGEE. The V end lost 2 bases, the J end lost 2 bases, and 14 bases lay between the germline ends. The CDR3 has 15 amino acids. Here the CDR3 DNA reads TGTGCCAGCAGCGTGGGGAGCTCCCTGGCCTACGAGCAGTACTTC. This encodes CASSVGSSLAYEQYF. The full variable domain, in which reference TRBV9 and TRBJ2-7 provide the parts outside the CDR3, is DSGVTQTPKHLITATGQRVTLRCSPRSGDLSVYWYQQSLDQGLQFLIQYYNGEERAKGNILERFSAQQFPDLHSELNLSSLELGDSALYFCASSVGSSLAYEQYFGPGTRLTVT.

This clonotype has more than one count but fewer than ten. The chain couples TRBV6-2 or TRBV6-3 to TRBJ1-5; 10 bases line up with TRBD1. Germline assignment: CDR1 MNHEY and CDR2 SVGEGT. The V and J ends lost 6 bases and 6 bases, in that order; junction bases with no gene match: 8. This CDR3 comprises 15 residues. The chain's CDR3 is CASRLETGGGQPQHF. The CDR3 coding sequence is TGTGCCAGCAGGCTAGAGACAGGGGGCGGTCAGCCCCAGCATTTT.

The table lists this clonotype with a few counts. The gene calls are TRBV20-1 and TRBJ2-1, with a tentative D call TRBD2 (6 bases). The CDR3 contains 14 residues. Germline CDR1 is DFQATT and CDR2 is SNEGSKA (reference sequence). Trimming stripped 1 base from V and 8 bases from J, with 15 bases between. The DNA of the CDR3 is TGCAGTGCTAGAGGGACTATCGGCCTTTATGAGCAGTTCTTC. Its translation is CSARGTIGLYEQFF.

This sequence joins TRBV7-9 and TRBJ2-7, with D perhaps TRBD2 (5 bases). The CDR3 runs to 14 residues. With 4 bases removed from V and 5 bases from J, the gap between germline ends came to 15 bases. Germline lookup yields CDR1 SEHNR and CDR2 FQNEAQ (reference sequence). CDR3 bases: TGTGCCAGCAGCTCCCTCACTAGTAGCGACGAGCAGTACTTC. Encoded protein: CASSSLTSSDEQYF.

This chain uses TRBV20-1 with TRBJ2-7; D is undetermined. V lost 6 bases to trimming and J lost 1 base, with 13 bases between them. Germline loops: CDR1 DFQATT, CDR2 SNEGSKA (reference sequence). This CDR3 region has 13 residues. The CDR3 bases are TGCAGTGCGATAACTGGGCTGTCCTACGAGCAGTACTTC. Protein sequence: CSAITGLSYEQYF.

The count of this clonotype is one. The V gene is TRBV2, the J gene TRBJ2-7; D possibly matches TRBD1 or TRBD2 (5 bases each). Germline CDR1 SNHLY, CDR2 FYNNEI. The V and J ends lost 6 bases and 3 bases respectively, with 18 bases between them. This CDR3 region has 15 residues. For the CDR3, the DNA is TGTGCCAGCAGCGGGATGGGGCTAGAGCACTACGAGCAGTACTTC. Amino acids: CASSGMGLEHYEQYF.